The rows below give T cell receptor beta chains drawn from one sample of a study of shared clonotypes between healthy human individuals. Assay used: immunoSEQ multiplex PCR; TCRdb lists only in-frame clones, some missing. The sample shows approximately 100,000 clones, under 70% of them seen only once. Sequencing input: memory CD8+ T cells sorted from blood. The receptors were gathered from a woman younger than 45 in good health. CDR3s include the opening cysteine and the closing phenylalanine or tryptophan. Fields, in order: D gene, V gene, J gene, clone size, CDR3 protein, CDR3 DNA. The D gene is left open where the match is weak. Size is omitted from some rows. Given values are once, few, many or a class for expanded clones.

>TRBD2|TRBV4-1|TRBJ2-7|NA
CASSGEVVAGAYEQYF
TGCGCCAGCAGCGGAGAGGTAGTAGCGGGGGCCTACGAGCAGTACTTC
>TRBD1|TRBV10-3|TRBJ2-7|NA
CAISGPGTGAYEQYF
TGTGCCATCAGTGGCCCCGGGACAGGCGCGTACGAGCAGTACTTC
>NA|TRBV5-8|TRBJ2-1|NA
CASSLAGSSYNEQFF
TGTGCCAGCAGCTTGGCCGGGAGCTCCTACAATGAGCAGTTCTTC
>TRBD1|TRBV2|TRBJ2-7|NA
CASHDRALYEQYF
TGTGCCAGCCACGACAGGGCACTCTACGAGCAGTACTTC
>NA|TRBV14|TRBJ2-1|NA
CASSQDYGGPSGNEQFF
TGTGCCAGCAGCCAAGATTACGGCGGTCCCTCGGGTAATGAGCAGTTCTTC
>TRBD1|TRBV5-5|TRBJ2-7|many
CASSLWTGNYEQYF
TGTGCCAGCAGCCTCTGGACAGGGAACTACGAGCAGTACTTC
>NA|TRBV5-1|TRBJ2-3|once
CASSLARKQGGLTDTQYF
TGCGCCAGCAGCTTGGCCAGGAAACAGGGAGGGCTGACAGATACGCAGTATTTT
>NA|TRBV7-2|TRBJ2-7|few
CASSLAAGYEQYF
TGTGCCAGCAGCTTAGCGGCCGGGTACGAGCAGTACTTC
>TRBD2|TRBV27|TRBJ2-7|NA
CASSPTLAGLHYEQYF
TGTGCCAGCAGTCCAACCTTAGCGGGTCTACACTACGAGCAGTACTTC
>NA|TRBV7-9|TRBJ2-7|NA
CASSLGSSTSYEQYF
TGTGCCAGCAGCTTAGGGAGCTCTACCTCCTACGAGCAGTACTTC
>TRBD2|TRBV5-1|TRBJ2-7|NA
CASSPPGGAGVEQYF
TGCGCCAGCAGCCCCCCCGGGGGGGCGGGAGTCGAGCAGTACTTC
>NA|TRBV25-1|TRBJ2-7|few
CASSDPTYEQYF
TGTGCCAGCAGTGACCCCACCTACGAGCAGTACTTC
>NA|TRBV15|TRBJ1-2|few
CATSNQDGPSYGYTF
TGTGCCACCAGCAATCAGGACGGCCCCAGCTATGGCTACACCTTC
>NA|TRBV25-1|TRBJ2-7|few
CASKKEGYEQYF
TGTGCCAGCAAGAAGGAAGGTTACGAGCAGTACTTC
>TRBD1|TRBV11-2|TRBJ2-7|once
CASSLGRGPYEQYF
TGTGCCAGCAGCTTAGGCAGGGGGCCCTACGAGCAGTACTTC
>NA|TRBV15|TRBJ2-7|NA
CATSGSGTGSYEQYF
TGTGCCACCAGCGGATCCGGGACGGGCTCCTACGAGCAGTACTTC
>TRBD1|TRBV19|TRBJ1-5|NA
CASSTYRDRVNQPQHF
TGTGCCAGTAGTACGTACCGGGACAGAGTTAATCAGCCCCAGCATTTT
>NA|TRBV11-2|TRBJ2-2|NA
CASSHFGQDRTGELFF
TGTGCCAGCAGCCATTTCGGCCAGGACCGCACCGGGGAGCTGTTTTTT
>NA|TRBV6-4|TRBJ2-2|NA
CASSDGHAGELFF
TGTGCCAGCAGTGACGGCCATGCCGGGGAGCTGTTTTTT
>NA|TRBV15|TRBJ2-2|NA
CATSREGQNTGELFF
TGTGCCACCAGCAGAGAAGGGCAGAACACCGGGGAGCTGTTTTTT
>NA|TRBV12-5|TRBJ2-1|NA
CASGNRDQNEQFF
TGTGCTAGTGGTAACCGGGACCAGAATGAGCAGTTCTTC
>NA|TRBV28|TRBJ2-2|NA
CASSPLVGGTGELFF
TGTGCCAGCAGCCCCCTCGTGGGGGGCACCGGGGAGCTGTTTTTT
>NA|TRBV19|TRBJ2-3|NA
CASSNSITDTQYF
TGTGCCAGTAGTAATTCCATCACAGATACGCAGTATTTT
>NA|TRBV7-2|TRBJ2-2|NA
CASSHQFRVLATNTGELFF
TGTGCCAGCAGCCATCAGTTTCGGGTTTTAGCGACGAACACCGGGGAGCTGTTTTTT
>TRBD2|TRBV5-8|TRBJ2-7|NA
CASSLEGFGEGESYEQYF
TGTGCCAGCAGCTTGGAGGGGTTTGGGGAGGGCGAATCCTACGAGCAGTACTTC
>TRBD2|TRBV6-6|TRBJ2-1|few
CASIDIAGGVYNEQFF
TGTGCCAGCATCGACATAGCGGGAGGCGTCTACAATGAGCAGTTCTTC
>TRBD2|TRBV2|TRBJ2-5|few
CASRAAGEGLETQYF
TGTGCCAGCAGGGCAGCGGGAGAAGGGCTGGAGACCCAGTACTTC
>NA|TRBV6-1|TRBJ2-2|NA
CASSLDANTGELFF
TGTGCCAGCAGCTTGGACGCGAACACCGGGGAGCTGTTTTTT
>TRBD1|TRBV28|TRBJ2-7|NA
CASRRDRGHYEQYF
TGTGCCAGCAGGAGGGACAGGGGGCACTACGAGCAGTACTTC
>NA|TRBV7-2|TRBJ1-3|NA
CASSLSLGSGNTIYF
TGTGCCAGCAGCTTATCCCTAGGCTCTGGAAACACCATATATTTT
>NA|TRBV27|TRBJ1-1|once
CASSLMAGAGAEAFF
TGTGCCAGCAGTTTAATGGCGGGGGCCGGGGCTGAAGCTTTCTTT
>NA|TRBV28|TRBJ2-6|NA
CASSTLQGGGANVLTF
TGTGCCAGCAGCACCCTACAGGGAGGTGGGGCCAACGTCCTGACTTTC
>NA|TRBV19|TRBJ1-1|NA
CASSIVGRQLNTEAFF
TGTGCCAGTAGTATAGTAGGTCGACAGTTGAACACTGAAGCTTTCTTT
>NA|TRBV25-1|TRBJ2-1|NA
CASKAESSYNEQFF
TGTGCCAGCAAAGCGGAGAGCTCCTACAATGAGCAGTTCTTC
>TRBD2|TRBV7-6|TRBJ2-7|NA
CASSLFPAGEHEQYF
TGTGCCAGCAGCTTATTCCCCGCGGGAGAACACGAGCAGTACTTC
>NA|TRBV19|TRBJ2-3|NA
CASSIRSAYTQYF
TGTGCCAGTAGTATTAGGTCGGCATATACGCAGTATTTT
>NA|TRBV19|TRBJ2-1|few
CASSIWDAYNEQFF
TGTGCCAGTAGTATATGGGACGCATACAATGAGCAGTTCTTC
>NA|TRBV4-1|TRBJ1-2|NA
CASSQDNEYGYTF
TGCGCCAGCAGCCAAGATAACGAATATGGCTACACCTTC
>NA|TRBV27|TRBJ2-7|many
CASSLVREDKQYF
TGTGCCAGCAGTTTAGTCCGAGAGGATAAGCAGTACTTC
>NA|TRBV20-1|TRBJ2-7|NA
CSASGTVEQYF
TGCAGTGCTAGCGGGACCGTCGAGCAGTACTTC
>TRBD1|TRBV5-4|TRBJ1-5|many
CASSSTGSGNQPQHF
TGTGCCAGCAGCTCGACAGGGTCAGGCAATCAGCCCCAGCATTTT
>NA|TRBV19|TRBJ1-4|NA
CASSPGESTNEKLFF
TGTGCCAGTAGCCCGGGGGAGTCAACTAATGAAAAACTGTTTTTT
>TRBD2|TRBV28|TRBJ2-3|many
CASSLALAGGPIDTQYF
TGTGCCAGCAGTTTAGCCCTAGCGGGAGGGCCTATAGATACGCAGTATTTT
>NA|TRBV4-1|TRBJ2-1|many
CASSQEEASYNEQFF
TGTGCCAGCAGCCAAGAGGAGGCTAGCTACAATGAGCAGTTCTTC
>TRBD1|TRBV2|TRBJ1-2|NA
CATQGGFLYGYTF
TGTGCCACCCAGGGGGGGTTCCTCTATGGCTACACCTTC
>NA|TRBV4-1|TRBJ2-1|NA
CASSQDNEQFF
TGCGCCAGCAGCCAAGATAACGAGCAGTTCTTC
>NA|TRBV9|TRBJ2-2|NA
CASSVGLLDPPELFF
TGTGCCAGCAGCGTAGGGTTATTAGACCCGCCCGAGCTGTTTTTT
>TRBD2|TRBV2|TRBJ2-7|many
CASSAGLAYEQYF
TGTGCCAGCAGTGCGGGACTAGCCTACGAGCAGTACTTC
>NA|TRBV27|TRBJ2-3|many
CASSFEGTYTDTQYF
TGTGCCAGCAGTTTTGAAGGGACCTACACAGATACGCAGTATTTT
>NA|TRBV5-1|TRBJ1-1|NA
CASSLVRGRRAFF
TGCGCCAGCAGCTTGGTGCGGGGCCGAAGAGCTTTCTTT
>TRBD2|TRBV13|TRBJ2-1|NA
CASSLGLAGGHEPDNEQFF
TGTGCCAGCAGCTTGGGACTAGCGGGAGGCCACGAACCTGACAATGAGCAGTTCTTC
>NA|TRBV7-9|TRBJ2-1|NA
CASSLDRTSDGYNEQFF
TGTGCCAGCAGCTTAGACCGGACCAGCGACGGGTACAATGAGCAGTTCTTC
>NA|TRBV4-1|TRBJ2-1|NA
CASSQERQLDEQFF
TGCGCCAGCAGCCAAGAGAGACAGCTCGATGAGCAGTTCTTC
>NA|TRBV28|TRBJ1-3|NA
CASSPTEGHGNTIYF
TGTGCCAGCAGTCCGACTGAAGGGCACGGAAACACCATATATTTT
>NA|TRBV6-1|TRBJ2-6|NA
CASSVDGTSGANVLTF
TGTGCCAGCAGTGTTGACGGCACCTCTGGGGCCAACGTCCTGACTTTC